This TCR beta chain was obtained from a study of blood T cell repertoires in COVID-19 (dated by TCRdb to about 2020). For the study in its entirety: Samples covering the acute and convalescent phases of COVID-19 were provided by collaborators in the United States, Italy and Spain. The material from the prospective study consisted of cDNA or gDNA derived from T cells, B-cell-depleted T cells, or PBMCs. Subjects who had been exposed to COVID-19, were actively infected with it, or had recovered from it provided the deeply sampled blood TCRbeta repertoires that made up the dataset. A freely available public database, intended as a resource for researchers studying the immune response to SARS-CoV-2, is where the repertoires were released. The samples were drawn from two sources: the first 160 participants of the ongoing ImmuneRACE study, and 1,200 or so subjects contributed by 6 global collaborators. The sample metadata nearly always contained a de-identified subject ID, COVID-19 status, age in years and sex. Where available, HLA class I and class II types were obtained from metadata supplied by the sample provider rather than from assay-based typing.

TCRbeta CDR3 regions were amplified from genomic DNA using the immunoSEQ Assay, a bias-controlled multiplex PCR. Per the original workflow: Nucleated cell counts per sample were estimated from amplification of reference gene primers within the assay. To quantify the absolute abundance of each unique TCRbeta CDR3 rearrangement, sequence reads were collapsed and filtered. Productive Simpson clonality was computed per sample as the square root of Simpson's diversity index over productive rearrangements. TCRdb stores this immuneACCESS table with in-frame sequences only. Part of the clones is absent; in the studies checked, under half of the shortfall reflects unresolved V genes, and no reason is known for the rest. The V and J calls and clone size were taken over from that table, and D and trimming were inferred from the DNA. The sample profile shows 100,000 to 150,000 clones; roughly 88% of them were found once. The top ten clones comprise roughly 2.2% of the sample.

Each collaborating institution followed its own protocols to collect whole blood in K2EDTA tubes. For TCRbeta analysis, collaborators shipped samples as frozen whole blood, isolated PBMCs, or DNA extracted from either of those sample types. As regards this clone: The antigen it recognizes is unknown. No base qualities exist here, and no much larger clone lies one base off it.

V has 2 bases trimmed and J has 6 bases trimmed; junction bases matching no gene number 3. The CDR3 goes from the cysteine to the phenylalanine over 14 residues. Only the CDR3 part of the read is kept: 42 bases, read in frame from the first base. CDR1 is given as SGHKS and CDR2 as YYEKEE, both from the germline V gene (reference sequence). General study outcomes and caveats: The quantity of clinical and demographic metadata differed by source and by participant and was supplied without curation.

Rearrangement joined TRBV5-5 to TRBJ2-7; TRBD2 lines up with 12 middle nucleotides. Sequenced input: peripheral blood. The TCR originated in an older man with active COVID-19. The DNA sequence follows: TGTGCCAGCAGCTTCCTAGCGGGAGGGGCCGAGCAGTACTTC. It is translated as CASSFLAGGAEQYF.